The clone carrying this T cell receptor (beta chain) appeared a few times. Its antigen is unknown. Combining a sample-barcoded 5' primer with a J-beta primer mix, a second PCR ran for 7 to 11 cycles. TCRdb called the 5' RACE reads again in MiXCR, with one record for every CDR3 protein. The sample lists more than 1,000,000 distinct CDR3 sequences; 20% to 25% were seen once. The data are from a study of blood T cells in healthy people across ages. Study-wide results and limits: Estimates based on one million T cells were treated as lower bounds.

CDR1 is LGHDT, CDR2 YNNKEL, per germline (reference sequence). The V and J ends lost 3 bases and 0 bases respectively, with 15 bases between them. The CDR3 totals 17 residues. These data were also filed under a second study, of T cells of mothers and their children. From that second work: At a rate of about 1.5 ug per 15 ul, cDNA synthesis received all of the extracted RNA.

The TCR originated in a girl under 10 years old in good health. The sequenced sample was blood. V gene TRBV3-1 combines with J gene TRBJ1-3, with D uncertain. DNA of the CDR3: TGTGCCAGCAGCCAGGATGCCGTTTTTAGCTCTGGAAACACCATATATTTT. This gives the protein CASSQDAVFSSGNTIYF.